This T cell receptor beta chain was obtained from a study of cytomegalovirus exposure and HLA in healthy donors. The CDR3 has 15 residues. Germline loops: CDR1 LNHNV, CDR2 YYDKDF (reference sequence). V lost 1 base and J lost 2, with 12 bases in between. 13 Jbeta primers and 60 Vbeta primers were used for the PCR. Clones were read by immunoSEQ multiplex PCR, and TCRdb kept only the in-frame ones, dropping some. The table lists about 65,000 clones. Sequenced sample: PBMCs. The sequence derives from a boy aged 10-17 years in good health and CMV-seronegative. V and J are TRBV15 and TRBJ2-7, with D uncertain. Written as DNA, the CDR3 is TGTGCCACCAGCAGAGGTAACATCCCCCCCTACGAGCAGTACTTC. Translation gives CATSRGNIPPYEQYF.